This is a list of T cell receptor beta chains from one sample in a study of early stage breast cancer tumors. TCRdb's table, derived via immunoSEQ multiplex PCR, lists solely in-frame clones and lacks some. The data show about 36,000 clones, 65% to 75% seen once. The sequenced sample was blood. The receptors were sampled from a person between 55 and 69 years old with breast cancer. CDR3s include the opening cysteine and the closing phenylalanine or tryptophan. A D gene is named only where the DNA matches it firmly. Size values are once, few and many counts, or a class for expanded clones, and some rows have none.

TRBJ2-1	.	.	TRBV18	CASSPSLTYSLSSYNEQFF	TGTGCCAGCTCACCGTCACTGACCTACAGCTTGAGCTCCTACAATGAGCAGTTCTTC
TRBJ2-7	.	.	TRBV6-1	CASSEWGWGSYEQYF	TGTGCCAGCAGTGAATGGGGGTGGGGCTCCTACGAGCAGTACTTC
TRBJ2-1	.	.	TRBV9	CASSQQGDEQFF	TGTGCCAGCAGCCAACAGGGCGATGAGCAGTTCTTC
TRBJ1-1	.	.	TRBV7-6	CASSLAQAGTEAFF	TGTGCCAGCAGCTTAGCGCAGGCAGGCACTGAAGCTTTCTTT
TRBJ2-5	TRBD1	once	TRBV10-1	CANTDRGETQYF	TGCGCCAACACCGACAGGGGAGAGACCCAGTACTTC
TRBJ2-7	TRBD2	few	TRBV6-6	CASSYRSSGYEQYF	TGTGCCAGCAGTTACAGGTCTAGCGGCTACGAGCAGTACTTC
TRBJ2-5	.	.	TRBV28	CASSLRETQYF	TGTGCCAGCAGTTTACGGGAGACCCAGTACTTC
TRBJ2-1	.	few	TRBV4-2	CASSQAVLHEQFF	TGTGCCAGCAGCCAAGCCGTCCTCCATGAGCAGTTCTTC
TRBJ1-1	.	.	TRBV5-6	CASAGVTEAFF	TGTGCCAGCGCTGGGGTAACTGAAGCTTTCTTT
TRBJ1-5	.	once	TRBV5-5	CASHGGSGYSNQPQHF	TGTGCCAGCCACGGCGGGTCCGGCTATAGCAATCAGCCCCAGCATTTT
TRBJ2-1	.	few	TRBV19	CASTESDEQFF	TGTGCCAGTACCGAGTCAGATGAGCAGTTCTTC
TRBJ2-3	.	.	TRBV19	CASSRMGTDTQYF	TGTGCCAGTAGTCGGATGGGTACAGATACGCAGTATTTT
TRBJ1-6	.	few	TRBV6-4	CASRVGHQGSPLHF	TGTGCCAGCAGGGTGGGACATCAGGGGTCACCCCTCCACTTT
TRBJ2-3	.	.	TRBV9	CASSRSTDTQYF	TGTGCCAGCAGCAGGAGCACAGATACGCAGTATTTT
TRBJ2-7	TRBD1	.	TRBV28	CASSGPGQGYEQYF	TGTGCCAGCAGTGGTCCGGGACAGGGCTACGAGCAGTACTTC
TRBJ2-7	.	.	TRBV7-9	CASSPGPGREQYF	TGTGCCAGCAGCCCCGGCCCTGGCAGGGAGCAGTACTTC
TRBJ2-7	.	few	TRBV27	CASRRHHEQYF	TGTGCCAGCAGACGACACCACGAGCAGTACTTC
TRBJ1-5	.	.	TRBV10-3	CAISEAQPQHF	TGTGCCATCAGTGAAGCCCAGCCCCAGCATTTT
TRBJ1-6	.	few	TRBV7-9	CASSQDGTNNSPLHF	TGTGCCAGCAGCCAAGACGGGACGAATAATTCACCCCTCCACTTT
TRBJ2-1	TRBD2	.	TRBV10-3	CAISPSTSSGRGKQFF	TGTGCCATCAGTCCATCGACCTCTAGCGGGAGAGGGAAGCAGTTCTTC
TRBJ2-1	.	.	TRBV6-6	CAESTQTGEQFF	TGTGCCGAGAGCACCCAGACCGGGGAGCAGTTCTTC
TRBJ2-7	TRBD1	.	TRBV5-8	CATRDRVGYEQYF	TGTGCCACCCGAGACAGGGTGGGATACGAGCAGTACTTC
TRBJ1-1	TRBD1	.	TRBV7-9	CASSFFGTGLLNTEAFF	TGTGCCAGCAGCTTCTTCGGGACAGGGCTCTTGAACACTGAAGCTTTCTTT
TRBJ1-2	.	.	TRBV19	CASTSRSWSNYGYTF	TGTGCCAGTACCTCTCGAAGTTGGTCCAACTATGGCTACACCTTC
TRBJ2-3	.	hyperexpanded	TRBV6-1	CASSGDSDADTQYF	TGTGCCAGCAGTGGCGACTCCGATGCGGATACGCAGTATTTT
TRBJ1-2	.	.	TRBV19	CASSMQRGGNYGYTF	TGTGCCAGTAGTATGCAAAGAGGGGGAAACTATGGCTACACCTTC
TRBJ2-3	TRBD2	.	TRBV5-1	CASSLREGGSTDTQYF	TGCGCCAGCAGCTTGCGGGAGGGCGGGAGCACAGATACGCAGTATTTT
TRBJ1-5	TRBD1	.	TRBV15	CATSPRQGGYQPQHF	TGTGCCACCAGTCCTAGACAGGGAGGGTATCAGCCCCAGCATTTT
TRBJ2-3	TRBD2	.	TRBV6-5	CASSSSGGNTDTQYF	TGTGCCAGCAGTAGTAGCGGGGGAAACACAGATACGCAGTATTTT
TRBJ1-5	.	.	TRBV7-2	CASSGGTPGVQPQHF	TGTGCCAGCAGCGGAGGGACACCGGGCGTTCAGCCCCAGCATTTT
TRBJ1-2	.	.	TRBV7-9	CASSFGGANYGYTF	TGTGCCAGCAGCTTCGGAGGGGCGAACTATGGCTACACCTTC
TRBJ1-4	.	.	TRBV18	CASSPQGGNEKLFF	TGTGCCAGCTCACCACAGGGTGGAAATGAAAAACTGTTTTTT
TRBJ2-6	.	.	TRBV5-4	CASSLGQDSLSSRANVLTF	TGTGCCAGCAGCTTGGGGCAGGACTCCCTTTCGTCTAGGGCCAACGTCCTGACTTTC
TRBJ1-1	.	few	TRBV7-2	CASSSGALSTEAFF	TGTGCCAGCAGCTCAGGGGCGTTGAGTACTGAAGCTTTCTTT
TRBJ1-1	.	.	TRBV5-6	CASGLVSMGGGAFF	TGTGCCAGCGGCTTGGTCTCGATGGGGGGGGGAGCTTTCTTT
TRBJ2-7	.	medium-sized	TRBV15	CATSRDRGDEQYF	TGTGCCACCAGCAGAGATCGAGGGGATGAGCAGTACTTC
TRBJ2-2	.	.	TRBV7-2	CASSLDWSGELFF	TGTGCCAGCAGCTTAGATTGGAGCGGGGAGCTGTTTTTT
TRBJ1-3	.	.	TRBV7-2	CASSPQTTPGNTIYF	TGTGCCAGCAGCCCGCAGACAACGCCTGGAAACACCATATATTTT
TRBJ1-2	.	.	TRBV11-2	CASSSPGAGAGYGYTF	TGTGCCAGCAGCTCCCCGGGCGCGGGGGCGGGCTATGGCTACACCTTC
TRBJ2-7	.	.	TRBV28	CASSLIAIQGAQYF	TGTGCCAGCAGTTTAATCGCGATACAGGGTGCTCAGTACTTC
TRBJ1-3	.	.	TRBV6-4	CASSAPPRGNTIYF	TGTGCCAGCAGTGCCCCCCCCCGTGGAAACACCATATATTTT
TRBJ2-1	TRBD2	.	TRBV5-1	CASSFDRLAGAGNEQFF	TGCGCCAGCAGCTTCGACCGGTTAGCGGGGGCGGGGAATGAGCAGTTCTTC
TRBJ2-1	TRBD2	.	TRBV27	CAVERENEQFF	TGTGCCGTTGAGCGGGAGAACGAGCAGTTCTTC
TRBJ1-5	.	.	TRBV6-5	CASRRTGSNQPQHF	TGTGCCAGCAGGAGGACGGGTAGCAATCAGCCCCAGCATTTT